This T cell receptor (beta chain) originates from a study of response to subunit inactivated influenza vaccine. Study conclusions and caveats: Authors suggested seasonal influenza vaccinations each recruit few new T cells.

CDR1 MNHEY and CDR2 SVGEGT come from the germline V gene. The CDR3 totals 16 residues. J gave up 5 bases and V 7 bases, and 8 bases lay outside the gene matches. This clonotype was counted between two and nine times. Its antigen is not known. MiXCR, applied by TCRdb to the RT-PCR reads, yields one record per CDR3 protein. The repertoire holds around 750,000 distinct CDR3 sequences, with 21% as singletons. The receptor comes from a man in his fifties who received an inactivated influenza vaccine. The chain carries TRBV6-2 or TRBV6-3 and TRBJ2-2; TRBD1 matches at 12 bases. The sample consisted of PBMCs from blood, taken approximately 5 days after vaccination. Written as DNA, the CDR3 is TGTGCCAGCAAGAAACCGGGACAGGGGGCTACCGGGGAGCTGTTTTTT. It translates to CASKKPGQGATGELFF.